The TCR beta chain under discussion was sequenced for a study of Ad26.COV2.S vaccination and SARS-CoV-2 variants. Background on the study: Donor was assigned to the Ad26.COV2.S arm of trial COV1001. In the study, Ad26.COV2.S was injected intramuscularly once, or twice 56 days apart.

Only in-frame clones appear in the TCRdb table, and some are missing; sequencing was by immunoSEQ multiplex PCR. The table records fewer than 900,000 clones, about 90% of them present only once. A note on this clone: Its antigen is currently unknown.

Whole-study results and caveats: Reportedly, spike-specific CD8+ and CD4+ T cell responses achieved substantial breadth once vaccination had taken place.

Treatment of the sample: roughly 18 received Ad26.COV2.S at low or high dose, single or two shots; about five received placebo; per-sample allocation not given. Collection of the samples took place on day 63 after the first injection of vaccine or placebo. This vaccine is an Ad26 vector that expresses the Wuhan-strain SARS-CoV-2 spike. This sample comprised peripheral blood, obtained in a trial of Ad26.COV2.S vaccine versus placebo. The sequence was collected from a person aged 18-65 years who received the Ad26.COV2.S COVID-19 vaccine or a placebo.

In DNA, the CDR3 is TGCGCCAGCAGCTATGTCGGACAGGGCCAAGAGACCCAGTACTTC. Amino acid sequence: CASSYVGQGQETQYF. The chain joins TRBV5-1 to TRBJ2-5; 8 bases agree with TRBD1. CDR1 and CDR2 (germline): SGHRS, YFSETQ. The CDR3 runs to 15 residues. Trimming at V came to 3 bases and at J to 1 base, leaving 5 bases not matched to a gene.